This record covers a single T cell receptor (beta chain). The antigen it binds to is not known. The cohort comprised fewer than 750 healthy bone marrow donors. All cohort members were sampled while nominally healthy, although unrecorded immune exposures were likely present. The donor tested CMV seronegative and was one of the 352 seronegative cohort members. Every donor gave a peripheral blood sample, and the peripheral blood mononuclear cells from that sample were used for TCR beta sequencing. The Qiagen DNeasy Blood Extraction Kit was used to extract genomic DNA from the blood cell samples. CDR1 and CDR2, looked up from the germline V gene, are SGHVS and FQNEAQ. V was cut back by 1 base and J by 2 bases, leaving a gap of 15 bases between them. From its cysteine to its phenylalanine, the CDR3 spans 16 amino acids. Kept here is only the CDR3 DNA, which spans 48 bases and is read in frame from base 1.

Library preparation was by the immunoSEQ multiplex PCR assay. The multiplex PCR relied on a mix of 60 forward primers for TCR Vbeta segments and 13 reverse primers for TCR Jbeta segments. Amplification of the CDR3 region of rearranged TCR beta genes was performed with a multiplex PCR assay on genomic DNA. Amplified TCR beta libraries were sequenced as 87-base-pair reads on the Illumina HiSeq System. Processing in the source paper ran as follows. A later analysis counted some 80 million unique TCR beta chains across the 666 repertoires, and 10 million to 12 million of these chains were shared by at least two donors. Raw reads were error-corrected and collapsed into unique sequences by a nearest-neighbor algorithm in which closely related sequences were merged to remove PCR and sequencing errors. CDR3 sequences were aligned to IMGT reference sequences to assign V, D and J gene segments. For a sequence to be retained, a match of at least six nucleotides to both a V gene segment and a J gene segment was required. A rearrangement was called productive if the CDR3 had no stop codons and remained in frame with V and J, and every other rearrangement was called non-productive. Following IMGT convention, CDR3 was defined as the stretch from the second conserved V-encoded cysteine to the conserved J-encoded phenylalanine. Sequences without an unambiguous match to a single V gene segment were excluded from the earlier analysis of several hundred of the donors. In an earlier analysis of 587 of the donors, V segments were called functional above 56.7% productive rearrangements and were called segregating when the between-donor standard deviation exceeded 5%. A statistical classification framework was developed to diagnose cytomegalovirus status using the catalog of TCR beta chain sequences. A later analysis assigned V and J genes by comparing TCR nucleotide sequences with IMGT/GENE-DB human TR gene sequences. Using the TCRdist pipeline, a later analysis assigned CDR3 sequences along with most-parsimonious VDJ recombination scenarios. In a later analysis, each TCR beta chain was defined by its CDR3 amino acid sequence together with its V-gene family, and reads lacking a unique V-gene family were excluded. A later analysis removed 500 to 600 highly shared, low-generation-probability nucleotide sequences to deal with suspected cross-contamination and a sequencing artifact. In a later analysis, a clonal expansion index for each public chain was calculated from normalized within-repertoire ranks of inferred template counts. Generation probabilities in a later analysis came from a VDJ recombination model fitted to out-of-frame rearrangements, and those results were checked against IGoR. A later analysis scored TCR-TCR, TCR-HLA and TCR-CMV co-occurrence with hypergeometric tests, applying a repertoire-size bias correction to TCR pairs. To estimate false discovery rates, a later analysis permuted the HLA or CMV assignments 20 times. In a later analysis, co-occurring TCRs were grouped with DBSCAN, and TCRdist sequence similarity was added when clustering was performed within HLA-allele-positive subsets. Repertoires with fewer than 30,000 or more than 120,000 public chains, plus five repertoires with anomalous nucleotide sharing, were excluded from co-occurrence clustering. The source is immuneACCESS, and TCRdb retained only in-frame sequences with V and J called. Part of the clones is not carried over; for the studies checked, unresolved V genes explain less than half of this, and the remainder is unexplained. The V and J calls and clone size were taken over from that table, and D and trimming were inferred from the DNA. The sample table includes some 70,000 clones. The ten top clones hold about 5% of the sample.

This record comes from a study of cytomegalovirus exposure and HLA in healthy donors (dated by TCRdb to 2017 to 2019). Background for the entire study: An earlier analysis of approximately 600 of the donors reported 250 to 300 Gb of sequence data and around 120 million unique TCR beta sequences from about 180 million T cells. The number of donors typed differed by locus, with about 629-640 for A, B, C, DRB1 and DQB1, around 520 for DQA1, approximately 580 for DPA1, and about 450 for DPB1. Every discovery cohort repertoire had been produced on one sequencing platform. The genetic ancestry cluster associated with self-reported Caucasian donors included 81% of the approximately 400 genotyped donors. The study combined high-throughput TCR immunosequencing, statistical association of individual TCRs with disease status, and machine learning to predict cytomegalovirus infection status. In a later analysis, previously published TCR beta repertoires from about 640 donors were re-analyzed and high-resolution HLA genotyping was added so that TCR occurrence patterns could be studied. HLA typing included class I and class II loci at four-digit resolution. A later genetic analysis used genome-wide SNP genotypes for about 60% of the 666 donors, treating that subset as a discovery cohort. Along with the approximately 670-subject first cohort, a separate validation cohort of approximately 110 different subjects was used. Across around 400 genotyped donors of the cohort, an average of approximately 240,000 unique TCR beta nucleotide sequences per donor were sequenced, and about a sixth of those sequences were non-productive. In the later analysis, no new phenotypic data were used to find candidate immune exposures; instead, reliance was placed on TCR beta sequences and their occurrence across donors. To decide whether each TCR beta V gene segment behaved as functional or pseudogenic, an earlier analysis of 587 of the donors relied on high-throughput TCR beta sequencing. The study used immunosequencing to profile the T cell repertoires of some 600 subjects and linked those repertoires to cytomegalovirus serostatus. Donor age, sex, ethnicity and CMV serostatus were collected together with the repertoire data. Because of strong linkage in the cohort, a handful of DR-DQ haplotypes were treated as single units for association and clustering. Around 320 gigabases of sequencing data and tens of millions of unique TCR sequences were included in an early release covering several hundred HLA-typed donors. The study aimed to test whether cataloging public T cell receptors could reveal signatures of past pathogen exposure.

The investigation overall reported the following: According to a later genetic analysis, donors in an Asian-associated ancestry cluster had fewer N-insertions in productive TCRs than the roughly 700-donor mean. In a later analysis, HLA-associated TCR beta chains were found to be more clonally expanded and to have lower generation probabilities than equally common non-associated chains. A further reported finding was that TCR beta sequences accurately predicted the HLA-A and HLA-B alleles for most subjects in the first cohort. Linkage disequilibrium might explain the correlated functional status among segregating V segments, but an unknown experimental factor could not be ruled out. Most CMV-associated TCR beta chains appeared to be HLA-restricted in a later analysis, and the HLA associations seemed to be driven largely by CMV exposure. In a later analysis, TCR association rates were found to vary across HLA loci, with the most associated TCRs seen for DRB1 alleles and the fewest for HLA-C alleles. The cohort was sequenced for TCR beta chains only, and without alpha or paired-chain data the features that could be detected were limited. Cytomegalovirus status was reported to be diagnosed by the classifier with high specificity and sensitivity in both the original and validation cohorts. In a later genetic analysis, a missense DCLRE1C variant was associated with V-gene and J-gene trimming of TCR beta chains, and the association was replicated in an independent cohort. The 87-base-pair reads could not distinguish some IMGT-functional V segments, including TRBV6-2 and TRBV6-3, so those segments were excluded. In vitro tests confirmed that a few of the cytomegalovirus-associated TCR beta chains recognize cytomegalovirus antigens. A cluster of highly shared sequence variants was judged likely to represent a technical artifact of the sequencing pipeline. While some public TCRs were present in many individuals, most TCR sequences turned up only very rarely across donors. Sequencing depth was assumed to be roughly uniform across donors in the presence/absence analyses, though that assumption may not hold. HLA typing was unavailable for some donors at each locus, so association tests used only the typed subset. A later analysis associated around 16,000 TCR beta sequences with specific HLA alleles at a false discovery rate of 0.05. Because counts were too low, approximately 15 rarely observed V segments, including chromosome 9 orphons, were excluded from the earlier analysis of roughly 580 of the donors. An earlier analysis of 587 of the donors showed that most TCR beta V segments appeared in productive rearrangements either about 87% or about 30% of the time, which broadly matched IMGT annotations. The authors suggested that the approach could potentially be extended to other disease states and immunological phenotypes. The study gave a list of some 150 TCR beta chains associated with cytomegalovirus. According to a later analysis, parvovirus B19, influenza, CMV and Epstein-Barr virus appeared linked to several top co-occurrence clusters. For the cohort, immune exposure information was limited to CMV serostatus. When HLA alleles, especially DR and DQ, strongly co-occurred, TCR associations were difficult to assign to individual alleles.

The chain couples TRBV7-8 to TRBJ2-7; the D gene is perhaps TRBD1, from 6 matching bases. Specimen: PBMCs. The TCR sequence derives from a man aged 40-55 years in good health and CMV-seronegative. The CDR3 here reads CASSLVWQGKPYEQYF. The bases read TGTGCCAGCAGCTTAGTTTGGCAGGGGAAACCCTACGAGCAGTACTTC.